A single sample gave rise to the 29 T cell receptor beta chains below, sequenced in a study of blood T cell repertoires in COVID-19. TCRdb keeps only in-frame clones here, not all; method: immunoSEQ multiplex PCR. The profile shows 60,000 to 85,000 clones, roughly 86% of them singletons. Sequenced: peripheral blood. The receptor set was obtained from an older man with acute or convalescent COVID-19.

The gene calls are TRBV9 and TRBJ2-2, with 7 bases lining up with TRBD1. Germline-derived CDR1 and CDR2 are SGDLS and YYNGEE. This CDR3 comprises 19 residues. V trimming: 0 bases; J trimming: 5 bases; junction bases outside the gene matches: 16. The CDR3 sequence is CASSVASTGASLRTGELFF. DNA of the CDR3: TGTGCCAGCAGCGTAGCAAGTACAGGGGCGAGCCTTAGAACCGGGGAGCTGTTTTTT.

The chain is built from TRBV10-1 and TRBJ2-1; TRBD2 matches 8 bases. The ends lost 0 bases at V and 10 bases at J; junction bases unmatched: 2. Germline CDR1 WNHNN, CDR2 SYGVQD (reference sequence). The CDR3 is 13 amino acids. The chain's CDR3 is CASSESIAGEQFF. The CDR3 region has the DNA TGCGCCAGCAGTGAGTCCATAGCGGGAGAGCAGTTCTTC.

In DNA, the CDR3 is TGTGCCAGCGCTTTCGCGGGCGAGCAGTACTTC. This encodes CASAFAGEQYF. The V and J genes are TRBV12-3 or TRBV12-4 and TRBJ2-7; a possible D gene is TRBD2 (5 bases). This CDR3 has 11 residues. V was shortened by 8 bases and J by 6 bases, with 11 bases between the two germline ends.

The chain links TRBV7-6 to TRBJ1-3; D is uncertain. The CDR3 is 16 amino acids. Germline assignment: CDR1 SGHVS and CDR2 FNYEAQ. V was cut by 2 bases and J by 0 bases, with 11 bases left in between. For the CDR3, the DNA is TGTGCCAGCAGCTTAAGTAGGAGCAGCTCTGGAAACACCATATATTTT. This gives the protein CASSLSRSSSGNTIYF.

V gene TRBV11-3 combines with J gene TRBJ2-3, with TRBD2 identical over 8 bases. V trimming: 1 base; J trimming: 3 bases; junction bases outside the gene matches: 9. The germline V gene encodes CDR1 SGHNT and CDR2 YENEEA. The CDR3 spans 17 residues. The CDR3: CASSLGTSSPRTDTQYF. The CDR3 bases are TGTGCCAGCAGCTTAGGGACTAGCAGTCCAAGGACAGATACGCAGTATTTT.

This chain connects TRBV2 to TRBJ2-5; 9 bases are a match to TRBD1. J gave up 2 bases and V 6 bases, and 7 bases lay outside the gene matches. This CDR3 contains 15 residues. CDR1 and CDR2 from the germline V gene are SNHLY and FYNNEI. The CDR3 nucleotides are TGTGCCAGCAGGGGGGGACAGGGTGGGCAAGAGACCCAGTACTTC. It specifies CASRGGQGGQETQYF. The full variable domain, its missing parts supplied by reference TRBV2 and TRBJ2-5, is EPEVTQTPSHQVTQMGQEVILRCVPISNHLYFYWYRQILGQKVEFLVSFYNNEISEKSEIFDDQFSVERPDGSNFTLKIRSTKLEDSAMYFCASRGGQGGQETQYFGPGTRLLVL.

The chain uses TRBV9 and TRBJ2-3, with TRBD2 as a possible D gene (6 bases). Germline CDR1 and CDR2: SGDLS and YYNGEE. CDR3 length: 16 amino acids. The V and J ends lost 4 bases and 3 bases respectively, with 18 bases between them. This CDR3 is CASSPRWGVSTDTQYF. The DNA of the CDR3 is TGTGCCAGCAGCCCTCGTTGGGGGGTGAGTACAGATACGCAGTATTTT.

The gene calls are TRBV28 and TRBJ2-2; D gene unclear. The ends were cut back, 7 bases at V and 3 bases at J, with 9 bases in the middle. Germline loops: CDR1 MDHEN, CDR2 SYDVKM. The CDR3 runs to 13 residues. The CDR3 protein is CASTLRYTGELFF. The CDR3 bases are TGTGCCAGCACCCTGCGATACACCGGGGAGCTGTTTTTT.

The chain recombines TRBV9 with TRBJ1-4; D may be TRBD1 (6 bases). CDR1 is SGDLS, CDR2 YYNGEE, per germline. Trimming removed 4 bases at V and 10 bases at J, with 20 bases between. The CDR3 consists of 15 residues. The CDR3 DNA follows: TGTGCCAGCAGCCCAGGGGACACCACTTCACGAAAACTGTTTTTT. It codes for CASSPGDTTSRKLFF.

CDR3 sequence (DNA): TGTGCCATCAGCTCCGGGACAGGGAATCAGCCCCAGCATTTT. Translation gives CAISSGTGNQPQHF. The gene calls are TRBV10-3 and TRBJ1-5; TRBD1 agrees at 9 bases. There are 14 residues in the CDR3. V was pared by 6 bases and J by 4 bases, with 4 bases of the junction left unmatched. Germline CDR1 ENHRY, CDR2 SYGVKD.

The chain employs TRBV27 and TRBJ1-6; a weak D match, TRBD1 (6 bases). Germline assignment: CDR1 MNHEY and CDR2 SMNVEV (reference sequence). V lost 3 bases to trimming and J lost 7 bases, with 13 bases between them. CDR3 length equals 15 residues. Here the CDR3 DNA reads TGTGCCAGCAGTTTTGGCCAGGGGCTGAATTCACCCCTCCACTTT. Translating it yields CASSFGQGLNSPLHF.

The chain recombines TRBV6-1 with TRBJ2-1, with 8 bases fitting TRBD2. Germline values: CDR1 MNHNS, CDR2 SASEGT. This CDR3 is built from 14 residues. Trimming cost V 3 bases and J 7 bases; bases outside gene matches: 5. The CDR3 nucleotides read TGTGCCAGCAGTGAGAGGACTAGCCTAAATGAGCAGTTCTTC. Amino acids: CASSERTSLNEQFF.

The DNA for the CDR3 is TGTGCCAGCTCACCACTAGGCCCAGGGGGAGAGGAAAAACTGTTTTTT. It encodes CASSPLGPGGEEKLFF. The chain uses TRBV18 and TRBJ1-4; 7 nucleotides match TRBD1. The CDR3 totals 16 residues. With V trimmed by 1 base and J by 8 bases, 10 bases remained unmatched. Germline V gene data show CDR1 as KGHSH and CDR2 as LQKENI.

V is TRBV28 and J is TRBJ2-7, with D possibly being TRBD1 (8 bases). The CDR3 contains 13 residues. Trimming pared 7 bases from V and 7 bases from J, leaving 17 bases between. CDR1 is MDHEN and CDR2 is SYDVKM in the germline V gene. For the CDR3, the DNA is TGTGCCAGCATCCAGGGAGGGGACAGGGAGCAGTACTTC. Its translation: CASIQGGDREQYF.

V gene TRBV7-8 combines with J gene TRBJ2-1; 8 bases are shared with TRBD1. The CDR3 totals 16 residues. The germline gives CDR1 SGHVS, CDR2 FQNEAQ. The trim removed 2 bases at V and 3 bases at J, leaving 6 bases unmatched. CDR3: CASSLSWTGNYNEQFF. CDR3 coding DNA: TGTGCCAGCAGCTTAAGTTGGACAGGGAACTACAATGAGCAGTTCTTC.

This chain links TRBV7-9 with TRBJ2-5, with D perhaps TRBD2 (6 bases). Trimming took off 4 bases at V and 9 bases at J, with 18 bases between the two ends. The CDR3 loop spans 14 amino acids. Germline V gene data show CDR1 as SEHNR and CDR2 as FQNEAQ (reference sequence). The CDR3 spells CASSSPGTEKAQYF. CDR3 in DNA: TGTGCCAGCAGCTCCCCCGGGACTGAGAAGGCCCAGTACTTC.

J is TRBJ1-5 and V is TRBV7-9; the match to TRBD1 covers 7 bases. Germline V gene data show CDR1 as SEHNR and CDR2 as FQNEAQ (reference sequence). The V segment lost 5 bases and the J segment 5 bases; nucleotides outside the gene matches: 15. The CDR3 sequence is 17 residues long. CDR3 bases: TGTGCCAGCAGCCTGAGTTCGGGGACAGCGAATTATCAGCCCCAGCATTTT. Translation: CASSLSSGTANYQPQHF.

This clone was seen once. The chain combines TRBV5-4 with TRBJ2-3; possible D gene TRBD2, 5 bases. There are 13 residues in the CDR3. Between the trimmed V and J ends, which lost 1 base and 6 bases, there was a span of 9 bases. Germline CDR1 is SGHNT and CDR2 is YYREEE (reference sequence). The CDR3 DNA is TGTGCCAGCAGCTTGATGGGAGCCGATACGCAGTATTTT. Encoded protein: CASSLMGADTQYF. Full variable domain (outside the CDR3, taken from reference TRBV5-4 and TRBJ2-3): ETGVTQSPTHLIKTRGQQVTLRCSSQSGHNTVSWYQQALGQGPQFIFQYYREEENGRGNFPPRFSGLQFPNYSSELNVNALELDDSALYLCASSLMGADTQYFGPGTRLTVL.

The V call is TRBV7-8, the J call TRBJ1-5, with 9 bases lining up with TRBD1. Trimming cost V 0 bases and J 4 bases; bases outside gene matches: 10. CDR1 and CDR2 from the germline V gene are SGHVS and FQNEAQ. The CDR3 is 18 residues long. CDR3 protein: CASSLAGQGEIANQPQHF. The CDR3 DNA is TGTGCCAGCAGCTTAGCGGGACAGGGTGAGATAGCGAATCAGCCCCAGCATTTT.

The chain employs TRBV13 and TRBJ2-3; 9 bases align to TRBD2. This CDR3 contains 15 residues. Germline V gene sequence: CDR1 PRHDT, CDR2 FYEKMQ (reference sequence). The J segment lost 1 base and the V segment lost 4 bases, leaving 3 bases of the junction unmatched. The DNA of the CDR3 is TGTGCCAGCAGCTCCCGGACTAGCGGCACAGATACGCAGTATTTT. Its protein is CASSSRTSGTDTQYF.

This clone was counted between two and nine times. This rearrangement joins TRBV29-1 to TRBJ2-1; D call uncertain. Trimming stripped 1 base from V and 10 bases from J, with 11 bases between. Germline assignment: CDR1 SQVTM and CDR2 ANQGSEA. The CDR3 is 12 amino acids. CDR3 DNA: TGCAGCGTTGAAGTCTCGAGGTACGAGCAGTTCTTC. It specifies CSVEVSRYEQFF.

Here the CDR3 DNA reads TGTGCCAGTCGGACTAGCGGCACCGGGGAGCTGTTTTTT. It encodes CASRTSGTGELFF. V usage is TRBV19 and J usage is TRBJ2-2; 10 bases are shared with TRBD2. In germline, CDR1 is LNHDA, CDR2 SQIVND (reference sequence). Trimming at V came to 8 bases and at J to 4 bases, leaving 1 base not matched to a gene. This CDR3 comprises 13 residues.

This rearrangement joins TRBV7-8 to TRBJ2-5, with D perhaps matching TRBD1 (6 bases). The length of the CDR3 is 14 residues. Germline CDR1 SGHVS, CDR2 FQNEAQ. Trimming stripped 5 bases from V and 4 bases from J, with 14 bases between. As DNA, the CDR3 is TGTGCCAGCAGCCCCCCAGGGGTTAGAGAGACCCAGTACTTC. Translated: CASSPPGVRETQYF.

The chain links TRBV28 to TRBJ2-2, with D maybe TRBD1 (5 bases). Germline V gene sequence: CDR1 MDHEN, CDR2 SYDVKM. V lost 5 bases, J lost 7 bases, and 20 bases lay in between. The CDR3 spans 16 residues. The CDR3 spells CASSPYPQGVGGELFF. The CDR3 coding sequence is TGTGCCAGCAGTCCATACCCCCAGGGCGTCGGCGGGGAGCTGTTTTTT.

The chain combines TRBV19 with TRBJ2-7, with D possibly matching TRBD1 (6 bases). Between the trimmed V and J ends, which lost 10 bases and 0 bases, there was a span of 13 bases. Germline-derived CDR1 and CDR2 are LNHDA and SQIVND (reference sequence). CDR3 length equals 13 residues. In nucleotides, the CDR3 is TGTGCCAAACCGGGACACCTCTCCTACGAGCAGTACTTC. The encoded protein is CAKPGHLSYEQYF.

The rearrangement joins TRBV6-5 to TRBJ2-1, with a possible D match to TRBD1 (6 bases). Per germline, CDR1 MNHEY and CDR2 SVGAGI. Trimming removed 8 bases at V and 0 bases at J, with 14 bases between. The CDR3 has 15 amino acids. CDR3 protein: CASAQGTPSYNEQFF. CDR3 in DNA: TGTGCCAGCGCTCAAGGGACACCCTCCTACAATGAGCAGTTCTTC.

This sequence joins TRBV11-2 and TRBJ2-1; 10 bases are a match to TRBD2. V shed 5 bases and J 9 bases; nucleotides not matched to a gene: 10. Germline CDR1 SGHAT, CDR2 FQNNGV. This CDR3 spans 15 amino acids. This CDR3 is CASSPVLAGVGEQFF. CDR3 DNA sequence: TGTGCCAGCAGCCCTGTCCTAGCGGGAGTTGGTGAGCAGTTCTTC.

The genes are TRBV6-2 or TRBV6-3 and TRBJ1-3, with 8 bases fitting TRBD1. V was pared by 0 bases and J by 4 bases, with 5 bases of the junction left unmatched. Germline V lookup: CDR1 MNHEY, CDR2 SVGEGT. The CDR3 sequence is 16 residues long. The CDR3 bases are TGTGCCAGCAGTTACTCCAGGACAGGGAAAGGAAACACCATATATTTT. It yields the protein CASSYSRTGKGNTIYF.

CDR3 DNA sequence: TGTGCCATCAGTGAACCCGGGAGTCAGGGCTCCTACGAGCAGTACTTC. Translated, it gives CAISEPGSQGSYEQYF. The genes are TRBV10-3 and TRBJ2-7; D is possibly TRBD2 (6 bases). This CDR3 region has 16 residues. V was shortened by 3 bases and J by 0 bases, with 15 bases between the two germline ends. CDR1 and CDR2 (germline): ENHRY, SYGVKD.